Presented here are 26 T cell receptor beta chains from one specimen sequenced in a study of cytomegalovirus exposure and HLA in healthy donors. The PCR had 60 Vbeta and 13 Jbeta primers. Profiled with immunoSEQ multiplex PCR; TCRdb holds only in-frame clones, not every one. Of 99,000 or so clones listed, about 78% are singletons. The sequenced sample was PBMCs. Every receptor here comes from a man aged 25 to 40 in good health and CMV-seronegative.

This clone has just a few counts. The chain has TRBV6-5 and TRBJ2-7; D is possibly TRBD1 (6 bases). Trimming cost V 6 bases and J 6 bases, with 15 bases left between them. The CDR3 totals 13 residues. CDR1 MNHEY and CDR2 SVGAGI come from the germline V gene. CDR3 loop: CASRKGGPGEQYF. CDR3 sequence (DNA): TGTGCCAGCAGAAAAGGGGGTCCGGGCGAGCAGTACTTC.

The chain uses TRBV28 and TRBJ1-2; 9 bases match TRBD1. Trimming took 10 bases from V and 2 from J; bases not matched to a gene: 11. The CDR3 covers 15 residues. Germline CDR1 reads MDHEN; CDR2 reads SYDVKM. CDR3 coding DNA: TGTGCCACCTCTCCGGGACAGGGACGGAACTATGGCTACACCTTC. Encoded protein: CATSPGQGRNYGYTF.

This clone has more than one count but fewer than ten. This chain uses TRBV12-1 with TRBJ1-2; TRBD1 is the table's D call and was not checked against the DNA. TRBV12-1 counts as a pseudogene. The length of the CDR3 is 17 residues. The CDR3 protein is CASSCWRRDIKYQGYTF. The CDR3 bases are TGTGCCAGCAGCTGTTGGCGCCGGGACATAAAGTACCAGGGCTACACCTTC.

A single count supports this clone. The chain recombines TRBV11-2 with TRBJ1-3; D unresolved. The length of the CDR3 is 11 residues. The V end lost 10 bases, the J end lost 4 bases, and 8 bases lay between the germline ends. CDR1 and CDR2 (germline): SGHAT, FQNNGV. CDR3 bases: TGTGCCATCGGGTCGGGAAACACCATATATTTT. This sequence encodes CAIGSGNTIYF.

This clone was detected only once. The chain joins TRBV28 to TRBJ2-3; the D is unclear. V was shortened by 5 bases and J by 3 bases, with 6 bases between the two germline ends. The CDR3 extends over 12 amino acids. Germline assignment: CDR1 MDHEN and CDR2 SYDVKM. The CDR3 DNA sequence: TGTGCCAGCAGTACAGTTACAGATACGCAGTATTTT. It specifies CASSTVTDTQYF.

CDR3 nucleotide sequence: TGCAGCGCTAGGGAGGGATCCAAATATAGCAATCAGCCCCAGCATTTT. Amino acid sequence: CSAREGSKYSNQPQHF. V gene TRBV29-1 combines with J gene TRBJ1-5; D unclear. The germline V gene encodes CDR1 SQVTM and CDR2 ANQGSEA. The V end was cut by 7 bases, the J end by 0 bases, with 19 bases between. The CDR3 covers 16 residues.

This sequence joins TRBV4-3 and TRBJ2-7; 9 bases match TRBD2. Germline-derived CDR1 and CDR2 are LGHNA and YSLEER. The CDR3 is 15 amino acids. With 0 bases clipped from V and 5 bases from J, the junction kept 5 bases outside the gene matches. The CDR3 sequence is CASSQDSGRGNEQYF. The CDR3 DNA reads TGCGCCAGCAGCCAAGATAGCGGGAGAGGGAACGAGCAGTACTTC.

This clone was detected only a few times. V and J are TRBV4-1 and TRBJ2-2; a possible D gene is TRBD1 (5 bases). Germline CDR1 is MGHRA and CDR2 is YSYEKL. The V end lost 6 bases, the J end lost 4 bases, and 21 bases lay between the germline ends. The CDR3 spans 17 residues. The CDR3 bases are TGCGCCAGCAGGACGACCAGGGCCGGATGGGGCACCGGGGAGCTGTTTTTT. It is translated as CASRTTRAGWGTGELFF.

The CDR3 loop reads CSVQGTDTQYF. The CDR3 bases are TGCAGTGTACAGGGCACAGATACGCAGTATTTT. The chain joins TRBV20-1 to TRBJ2-3, with D possibly TRBD1 on 5 matching bases. CDR1 and CDR2 from the germline V gene are DFQATT and SNEGSKA (reference sequence). V shed 7 bases and J shed 1 base, with 6 bases lying between them. CDR3 length: 11 amino acids.

This clone was observed a handful of times. The V gene is TRBV7-2, the J gene TRBJ2-7; perhaps TRBD1 as D (5 bases). Germline CDR1 is SGHTA and CDR2 is FQGNSA. Trimming pared 3 bases from V and 3 bases from J, leaving 15 bases between. The CDR3 is 15 residues long. The CDR3 here is CASSFWQGGDYEQYF. DNA for the CDR3: TGTGCCAGCAGCTTTTGGCAGGGTGGTGACTACGAGCAGTACTTC.

The chain couples TRBV6-1 to TRBJ2-7; 13 bases line up with TRBD2. The CDR3 length is 15 residues. Trimming removed 1 base from V and 5 bases from J; junction bases left unmatched: 2. Germline CDR1 MNHNS, CDR2 SASEGT. The CDR3: CASSEGTSGGHEQYF. The CDR3 DNA reads as TGTGCCAGCAGTGAAGGGACTAGCGGGGGCCACGAGCAGTACTTC.

This chain links TRBV4-1 with TRBJ2-5; TRBD2 matches 8 bases. The germline V gene encodes CDR1 MGHRA and CDR2 YSYEKL. After removal of 1 base from V and 4 bases from J, the junction contained 14 bases not matched to a gene. This CDR3 contains 18 residues. The CDR3 region is CASSQGFITAGAGETQYF. Written as DNA, the CDR3 is TGCGCCAGCAGCCAAGGATTCATTACAGCGGGGGCCGGAGAGACCCAGTACTTC.

The chain couples TRBV5-4 to TRBJ1-2, with D perhaps matching TRBD1 (5 bases). Germline V gene sequence: CDR1 SGHNT, CDR2 YYREEE (reference sequence). Trimming cost V 2 bases and J 12 bases, with 17 bases left between them. This CDR3 is built from 13 residues. The CDR3 here is CASSFHDRGWDTF. Here the CDR3 DNA reads TGTGCCAGCAGCTTTCATGACAGAGGTTGGGACACCTTC.

This clone showed up just a few times. The chain is built from TRBV5-6 and TRBJ2-1, with 7 bases identical to TRBD2. The CDR3 runs to 13 residues. Trimming at V came to 0 bases and at J to 6 bases, leaving 0 bases not matched to a gene. CDR1 SGHDT and CDR2 YYEEEE come from the germline V gene. CDR3 bases: TGTGCCAGCAGCTTGGCGGGAGGCAATGAGCAGTTCTTC. The encoded protein is CASSLAGGNEQFF.

The V call is TRBV5-1, the J call TRBJ1-1; TRBD1 might be the D (6 bases). V gave up 1 base and J gave up 4 bases, with 17 bases separating them. CDR3 size: 16 residues. CDR1 SGHRS and CDR2 YFSETQ come from the germline V gene. CDR3 nucleotides: TGCGCCAGCAGCTTGAGCGGAAGGGGAGGGGGCACTGAAGCTTTCTTT. This gives the protein CASSLSGRGGGTEAFF.

The genes are TRBV15 and TRBJ2-1, with 9 bases matching TRBD2. V shed 5 bases and J 7 bases; nucleotides not matched to a gene: 12. CDR1 LNHNV and CDR2 YYDKDF come from the germline V gene (reference sequence). The CDR3 extends over 16 amino acids. CDR3 sequence: CATSGIAGVVRNEQFF. The CDR3 bases are TGTGCCACCAGCGGCATAGCGGGAGTGGTCAGAAATGAGCAGTTCTTC.

This chain uses TRBV7-8 with TRBJ2-7, with D possibly matching TRBD2 (6 bases). Germline V gene sequence: CDR1 SGHVS, CDR2 FQNEAQ. V was shortened by 0 bases and J by 2 bases, with 8 bases between the two germline ends. The CDR3 loop spans 14 amino acids. CDR3 sequence: CASSLALATYEQYF. The CDR3 region has the DNA TGTGCCAGCAGCTTAGCACTAGCAACCTACGAGCAGTACTTC. The variable domain in full, with the rest retrieved from reference TRBV7-8 and TRBJ2-7, is GAGVSQSPRYKVAKRGQDVALRCDPISGHVSLFWYQQALGQGPEFLTYFQNEAQLDKSGLPSDRFFAERPEGSVSTLKIQRTQQEDSAVYLCASSLALATYEQYFGPGTRLTVT.

This clone showed up just once. The rearrangement links TRBV2 to TRBJ2-7, with TRBD1 matching 7 bases. The CDR3 sequence is 13 residues long. Germline loops: CDR1 SNHLY, CDR2 FYNNEI. V trimming: 4 bases; J trimming: 4 bases; junction bases outside the gene matches: 4. CDR3 in amino acids: CASSADREYEQYF. In DNA, the CDR3 is TGTGCCAGCAGTGCAGACAGGGAGTACGAGCAGTACTTC.

The J gene is TRBJ2-4, the V gene TRBV25-1, with 7 bases matching TRBD2. The germline V gene encodes CDR1 MGHDK and CDR2 SYGVNS. The CDR3 length is 12 residues. Germline trimming cut 5 bases from V and 13 bases from J; bases unmatched to any gene: 8. The CDR3 nucleotides read TGTGCCAGCAGTTTTCGCGGGGGTTGGCAGTACTTC. Translated, it gives CASSFRGGWQYF.

V usage is TRBV9 and J usage is TRBJ2-1; tentative D call: TRBD2 (5 bases). The length of the CDR3 is 13 residues. Germline assignment: CDR1 SGDLS and CDR2 YYNGEE. The ends were cut back, 2 bases at V and 5 bases at J, with 8 bases in the middle. The chain's CDR3 is CASSVSGNNEQFF. As DNA, the CDR3 is TGTGCCAGCAGCGTCTCGGGGAACAATGAGCAGTTCTTC.

This sequence joins TRBV9 and TRBJ1-1; possibly TRBD1 for D (5 bases). In germline, CDR1 is SGDLS, CDR2 YYNGEE. There are 15 residues in the CDR3. V lost 0 bases and J lost 1, with 10 bases in between. CDR3 residues: CASSVGQRGNTEAFF. The DNA of the CDR3 is TGTGCCAGCAGCGTAGGACAGAGAGGGAACACTGAAGCTTTCTTT. The whole variable domain, remainder taken from reference TRBV9 and TRBJ1-1, is DSGVTQTPKHLITATGQRVTLRCSPRSGDLSVYWYQQSLDQGLQFLIQYYNGEERAKGNILERFSAQQFPDLHSELNLSSLELGDSALYFCASSVGQRGNTEAFFGQGTRLTVV.

Concerning this clone: Other DNA sequences in this sample translate to the same CDR3. The V call is TRBV4-3, the J call TRBJ2-7, with D maybe TRBD2 (6 bases). CDR1 LGHNA and CDR2 YSLEER come from the germline V gene. Trimming pared 1 base from V and 2 bases from J, leaving 9 bases between. The CDR3 loop spans 14 amino acids. The CDR3 coding sequence is TGCGCCAGCAGCCAAGTCACGGGGGCCTACGAGCAGTACTTC. This sequence encodes CASSQVTGAYEQYF.

The chain has TRBV28 and TRBJ2-7, with 7 bases lining up with TRBD2. The germline V gene has CDR1 MDHEN and CDR2 SYDVKM. The length of the CDR3 is 14 residues. The trim removed 2 bases at V and 3 bases at J, leaving 4 bases unmatched. The CDR3 spells CASSLIASGYEQYF. In DNA form, the CDR3 reads TGTGCCAGCAGTTTAATAGCTAGCGGCTACGAGCAGTACTTC.

The J gene is TRBJ2-3, the V gene TRBV19; 8 nucleotides agree with TRBD1. The CDR3 totals 15 residues. Germline-derived CDR1 and CDR2 are LNHDA and SQIVND (reference sequence). V was clipped by 6 bases and J by 3 bases; unmatched bases: 8. The CDR3 reads CASRKRQGRTDTQYF. DNA of the CDR3: TGTGCCAGTAGAAAGCGACAGGGGCGGACAGATACGCAGTATTTT.

This chain uses TRBV5-1 with TRBJ1-5; D unresolved. Germline V gene data show CDR1 as SGHRS and CDR2 as YFSETQ. Trimming stripped 5 bases from V and 0 bases from J, with 12 bases between. The CDR3 sequence is 15 residues long. The CDR3, as DNA: TGCGCCAGCAGACCAGATAGCAATAGCAATCAGCCCCAGCATTTT. Its protein is CASRPDSNSNQPQHF.

V and J are TRBV18 and TRBJ1-1, with 10 nucleotides matching TRBD1. The trim removed 1 base at V and 10 bases at J, leaving 15 bases unmatched. The CDR3 covers 17 residues. From germline, CDR1 is KGHSH and CDR2 LQKENI. CDR3 in amino acids: CASSPRVKSDRGLSAFF. The CDR3, as DNA: TGTGCCAGCTCACCACGGGTAAAATCAGACAGGGGGCTGTCAGCTTTCTTT.